This TCR beta chain was sequenced for a study of T cell clones after liver transplantation. At the level of the study: Immunosuppression withdrawal was tried within 2 years after liver transplantation in this trial. HCV positivity affected three of eight recipients; the rest lacked autoimmune or viral indications.

There are 16 residues in the CDR3. V was pared by 0 bases and J by 2 bases, with 12 bases between. CDR1 and CDR2 (germline): SGHKS, YYEKEE (reference sequence). The table came from immunoSEQ multiplex PCR; TCRdb's copy has only in-frame clones and leaves some out. The sample carries under 150,000 clones, over 75% recorded once. This material consisted of CD4+ T cells from blood, taken 12 months after liver transplant. The rearrangement uses TRBV5-5 and TRBJ2-1; D possibly matches TRBD1 or TRBD2 (5 bases each). The clonotype originates from a human patient who received a liver transplant. Some T cells may be provided by the graft donor. Written as DNA, the CDR3 is TGTGCCAGCAGCTTGGGGCCGGGGCTTCCCTACAATGAGCAGTTCTTC. It yields the protein CASSLGPGLPYNEQFF.